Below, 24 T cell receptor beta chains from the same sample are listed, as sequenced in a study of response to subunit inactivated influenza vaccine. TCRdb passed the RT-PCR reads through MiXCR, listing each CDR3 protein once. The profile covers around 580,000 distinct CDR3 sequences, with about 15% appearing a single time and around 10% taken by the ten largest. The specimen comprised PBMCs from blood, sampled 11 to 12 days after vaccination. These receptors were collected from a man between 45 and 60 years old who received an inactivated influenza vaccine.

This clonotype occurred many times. The CDR3 nucleotides read TGTGCCAGCACCCCTGGACAGGGGATCTATGGCTACACCTTC. This translates into CASTPGQGIYGYTF. The V gene is TRBV5-6, the J gene TRBJ1-2, with 9 bases matching TRBD1. This CDR3 region has 14 residues. After removal of 6 bases from V and 4 bases from J, the junction contained 7 bases not matched to a gene. The V gene's germline CDR1 is SGHDT and CDR2 YYEEEE. The full variable domain, rest sourced from reference TRBV5-6 and TRBJ1-2, is DAGVTQSPTHLIKTRGQQVTLRCSPKSGHDTVSWYQQALGQGPQFIFQYYEEEERQRGNFPDRFSGHQFPNYSSELNVNALLLGDSALYLCASTPGQGIYGYTFGSGTRLTVV.

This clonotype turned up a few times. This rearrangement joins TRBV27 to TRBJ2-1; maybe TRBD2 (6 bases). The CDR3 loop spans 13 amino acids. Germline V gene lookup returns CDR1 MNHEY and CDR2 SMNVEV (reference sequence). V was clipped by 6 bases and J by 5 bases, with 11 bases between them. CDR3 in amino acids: CASSSEGHNEQFF. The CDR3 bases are TGTGCCAGCAGCTCGGAGGGCCACAATGAGCAGTTCTTC.

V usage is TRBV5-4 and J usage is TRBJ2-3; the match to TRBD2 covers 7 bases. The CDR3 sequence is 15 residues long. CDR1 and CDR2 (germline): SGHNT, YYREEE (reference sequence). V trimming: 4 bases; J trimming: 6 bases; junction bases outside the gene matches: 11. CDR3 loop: CASSRPGTTRDTQYF. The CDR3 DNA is TGTGCCAGCAGCCGCCCCGGGACTACCAGGGATACGCAGTATTTT. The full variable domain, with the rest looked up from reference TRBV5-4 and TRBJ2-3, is ETGVTQSPTHLIKTRGQQVTLRCSSQSGHNTVSWYQQALGQGPQFIFQYYREEENGRGNFPPRFSGLQFPNYSSELNVNALELDDSALYLCASSRPGTTRDTQYFGPGTRLTVL.

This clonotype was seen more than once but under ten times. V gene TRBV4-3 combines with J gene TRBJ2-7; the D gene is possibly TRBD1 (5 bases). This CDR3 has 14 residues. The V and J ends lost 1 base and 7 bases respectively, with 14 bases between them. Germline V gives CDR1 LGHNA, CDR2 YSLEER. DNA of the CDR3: TGCGCCAGCAGCCAAGGTCGAACCCAGGGTGAGCAGTACTTC. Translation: CASSQGRTQGEQYF.

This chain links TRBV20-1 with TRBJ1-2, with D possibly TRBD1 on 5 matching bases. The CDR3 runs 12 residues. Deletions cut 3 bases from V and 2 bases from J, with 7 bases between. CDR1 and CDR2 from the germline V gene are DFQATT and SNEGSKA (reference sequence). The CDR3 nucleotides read TGCAGTGCTAGGACAGAAAACTATGGCTACACCTTC. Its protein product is CSARTENYGYTF.

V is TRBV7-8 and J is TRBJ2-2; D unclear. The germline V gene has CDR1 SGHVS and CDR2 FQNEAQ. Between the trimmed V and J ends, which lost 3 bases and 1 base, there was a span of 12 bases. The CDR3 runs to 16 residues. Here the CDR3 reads CASSLNRRRNTGELFF. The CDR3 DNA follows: TGTGCCAGCAGCTTGAACCGCCGACGGAACACCGGGGAGCTGTTTTTT.

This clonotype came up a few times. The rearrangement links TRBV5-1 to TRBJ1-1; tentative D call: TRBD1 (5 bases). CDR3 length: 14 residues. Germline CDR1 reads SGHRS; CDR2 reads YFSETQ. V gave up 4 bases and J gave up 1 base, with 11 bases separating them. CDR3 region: CASSLWGTNTEAFF. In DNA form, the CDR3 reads TGCGCCAGCAGCCTCTGGGGGACGAACACTGAAGCTTTCTTT.

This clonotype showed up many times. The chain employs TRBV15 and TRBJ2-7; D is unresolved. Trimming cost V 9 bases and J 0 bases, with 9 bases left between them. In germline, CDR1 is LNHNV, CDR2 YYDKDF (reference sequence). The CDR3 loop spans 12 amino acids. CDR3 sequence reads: CATSDTSYEQYF. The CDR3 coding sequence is TGTGCCACGAGCGACACCTCCTACGAGCAGTACTTC.

CDR3 region: CASSLAKEVGRFF. The DNA for the CDR3 is TGTGCCAGCAGCTTGGCCAAGGAAGTTGGGCGGTTCTTC. This chain connects TRBV7-2 to TRBJ2-1, with D unresolved. Germline V gene data show CDR1 as SGHTA and CDR2 as FQGNSA. The V end lost 3 bases, the J end lost 15 bases, and 18 bases lay between the germline ends. The CDR3 runs to 13 residues.

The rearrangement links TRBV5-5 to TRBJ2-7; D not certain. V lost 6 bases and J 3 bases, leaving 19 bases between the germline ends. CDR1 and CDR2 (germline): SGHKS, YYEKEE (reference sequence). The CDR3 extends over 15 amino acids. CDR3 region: CASTLSNPGNYEQYF. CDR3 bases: TGTGCCAGCACCCTCAGCAATCCCGGCAACTACGAGCAGTACTTC.

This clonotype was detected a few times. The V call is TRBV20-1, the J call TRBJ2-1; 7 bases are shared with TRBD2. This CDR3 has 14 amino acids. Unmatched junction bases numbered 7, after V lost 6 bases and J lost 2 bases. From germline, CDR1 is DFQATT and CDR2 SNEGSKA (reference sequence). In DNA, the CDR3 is TGCAGTGCCTTTCGGGGAGGGCCCTACAATGAGCAGTTCTTC. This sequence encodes CSAFRGGPYNEQFF.

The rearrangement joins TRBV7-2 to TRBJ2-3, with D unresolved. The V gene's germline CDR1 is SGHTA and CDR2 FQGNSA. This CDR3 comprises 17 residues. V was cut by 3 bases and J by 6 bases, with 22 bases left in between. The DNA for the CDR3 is TGTGCCAGCAGCTTCCGAGGTGGGCAGGTGGTGGGGGATACGCAGTATTTT. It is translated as CASSFRGGQVVGDTQYF.

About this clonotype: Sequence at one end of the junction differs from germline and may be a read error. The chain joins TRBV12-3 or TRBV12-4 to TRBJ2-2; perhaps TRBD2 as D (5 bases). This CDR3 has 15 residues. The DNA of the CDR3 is TGTGCCAGCAGCCTTACCCTGACGAACACCGGGGAGCCGTTTTTT. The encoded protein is CASSLTLTNTGEPFF.

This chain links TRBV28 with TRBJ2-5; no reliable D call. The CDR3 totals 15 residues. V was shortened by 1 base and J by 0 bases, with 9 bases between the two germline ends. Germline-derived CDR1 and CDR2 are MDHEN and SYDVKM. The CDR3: CASSLYRSYQETQYF. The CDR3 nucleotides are TGTGCCAGCAGTTTATATAGGTCGTACCAAGAGACCCAGTACTTC.

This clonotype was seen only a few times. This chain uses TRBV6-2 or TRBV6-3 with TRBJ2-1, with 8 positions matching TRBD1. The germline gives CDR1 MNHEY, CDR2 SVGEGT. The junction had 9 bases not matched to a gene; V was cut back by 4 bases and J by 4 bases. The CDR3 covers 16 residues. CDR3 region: CASSSPGTGRYNEQFF. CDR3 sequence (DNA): TGTGCCAGCAGTTCGCCCGGGACAGGTCGGTACAATGAGCAGTTCTTC.

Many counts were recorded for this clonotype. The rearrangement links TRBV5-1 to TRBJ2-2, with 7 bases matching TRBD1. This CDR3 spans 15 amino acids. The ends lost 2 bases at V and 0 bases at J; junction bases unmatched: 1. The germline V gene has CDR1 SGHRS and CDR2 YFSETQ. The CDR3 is CASSLQGPNTGELFF. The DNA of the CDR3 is TGCGCCAGCAGCTTACAGGGGCCGAACACCGGGGAGCTGTTTTTT.

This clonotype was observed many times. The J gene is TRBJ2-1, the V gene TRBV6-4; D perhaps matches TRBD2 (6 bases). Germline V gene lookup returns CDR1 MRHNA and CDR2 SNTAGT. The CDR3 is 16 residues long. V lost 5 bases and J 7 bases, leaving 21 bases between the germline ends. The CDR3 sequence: CASSKKESGGPNEQFF. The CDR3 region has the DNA TGTGCCAGCAGTAAAAAGGAGAGTGGAGGGCCGAATGAGCAGTTCTTC.

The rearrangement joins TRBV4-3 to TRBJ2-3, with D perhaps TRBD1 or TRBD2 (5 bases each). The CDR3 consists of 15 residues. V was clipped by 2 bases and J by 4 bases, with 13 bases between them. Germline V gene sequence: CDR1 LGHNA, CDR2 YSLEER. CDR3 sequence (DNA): TGCGCCAGCAGCCAATCTACGGGGACCGCAGATACGCAGTATTTT. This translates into CASSQSTGTADTQYF.

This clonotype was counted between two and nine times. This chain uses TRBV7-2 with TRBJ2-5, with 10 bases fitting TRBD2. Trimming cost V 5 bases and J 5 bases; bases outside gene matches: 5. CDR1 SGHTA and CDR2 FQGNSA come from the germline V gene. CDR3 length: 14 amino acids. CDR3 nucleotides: TGTGCCAGCAGCCCCCATAGCGGGGGGGAGACCCAGTACTTC. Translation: CASSPHSGGETQYF.

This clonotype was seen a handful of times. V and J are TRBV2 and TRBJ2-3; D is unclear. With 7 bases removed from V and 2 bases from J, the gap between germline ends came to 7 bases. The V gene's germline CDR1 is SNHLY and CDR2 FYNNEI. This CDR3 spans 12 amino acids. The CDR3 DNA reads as TGTGCCAGCATAACCCTCACAGATACGCAGTATTTT. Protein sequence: CASITLTDTQYF.

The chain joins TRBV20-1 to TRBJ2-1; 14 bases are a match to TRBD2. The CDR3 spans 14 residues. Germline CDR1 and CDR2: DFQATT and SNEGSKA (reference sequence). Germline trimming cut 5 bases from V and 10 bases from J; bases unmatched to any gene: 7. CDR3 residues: CSAPGTSGRGEQFF. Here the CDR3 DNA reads TGCAGTGCTCCCGGGACTAGCGGGAGAGGGGAGCAGTTCTTC.

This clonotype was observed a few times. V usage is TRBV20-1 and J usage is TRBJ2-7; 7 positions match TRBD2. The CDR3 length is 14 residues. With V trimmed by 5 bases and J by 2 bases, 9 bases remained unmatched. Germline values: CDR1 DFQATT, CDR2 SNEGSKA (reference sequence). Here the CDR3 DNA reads TGCAGTGCTGTCCCCCTGAGCGGGGCCTACGAGCAGTACTTC. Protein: CSAVPLSGAYEQYF.

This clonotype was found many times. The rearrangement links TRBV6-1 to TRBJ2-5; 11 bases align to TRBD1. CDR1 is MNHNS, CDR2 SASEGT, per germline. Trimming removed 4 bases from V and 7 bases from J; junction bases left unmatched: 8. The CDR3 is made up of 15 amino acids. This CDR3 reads CASSGGTGGKMTQYF. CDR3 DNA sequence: TGTGCCAGCAGTGGAGGGACAGGGGGGAAGATGACCCAGTACTTC.

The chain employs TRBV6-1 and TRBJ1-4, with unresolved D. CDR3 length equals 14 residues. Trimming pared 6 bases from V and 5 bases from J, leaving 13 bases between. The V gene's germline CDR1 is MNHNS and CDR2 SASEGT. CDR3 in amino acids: CASSQRGRNEKLFF. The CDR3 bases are TGTGCCAGCAGCCAGAGAGGGAGGAATGAAAAACTGTTTTTT.